This section outlines one TCR beta chain sequence together with its context. Germline lookup yields CDR1 SGHVS and CDR2 FNYEAQ. CDR3 size: 17 residues. The V gene end was trimmed by 5 bases and the J gene end by 7 bases; junction bases not matched to a gene: 12. This entry comes from a study of blood T cell repertoires in COVID-19. As for the study in general: COVID-19 samples from acute and convalescent phases originated in the United States, Italy and Spain. PBMCs, B-cell-depleted T cells, or T cells provided the cDNA or gDNA that made up the material.

Using immunoSEQ multiplex PCR, the repertoire was profiled, and TCRdb retains in-frame clones only, with some absent. The data hold about 140,000 clones, with about 80% observed a single time. Sequences were obtained from peripheral blood. The clonotype originates from a human donor in a cohort sampled during active COVID-19. The rearrangement joins TRBV7-6 to TRBJ2-1, with 12 nucleotides matching TRBD2. DNA for the CDR3: TGTGCCAGCAGCCTGGGGCCAACTAGCGGGGGGAGGAATGAGCAGTTCTTC. This encodes CASSLGPTSGGRNEQFF.